The 30 T cell receptor beta chains below were found in one sample sequenced in a study of blood T cell repertoires in COVID-19. TCRdb's table, derived via immunoSEQ multiplex PCR, lists solely in-frame clones and lacks some. The sample lists tens of thousands of clones; roughly 82% were seen once. The sequencing sample was made of peripheral blood. The receptors shown here come from an elderly woman with acute or convalescent COVID-19.

The chain combines TRBV6-1 with TRBJ1-5; possible D gene TRBD1, 6 bases. Trimming took 2 bases from V and 3 from J, leaving 14 bases between them. CDR3 size: 16 residues. Germline CDR1 reads MNHNS; CDR2 reads SASEGT. In nucleotides, the CDR3 is TGTGCCAGCAGTGAAACCCATGGGGGGGCCAATCAGCCCCAGCATTTT. It translates to CASSETHGGANQPQHF.

The genes are TRBV18 and TRBJ2-7; TRBD2 matches at 12 bases. V lost 2 bases to trimming and J lost 4 bases; unmatched junction nucleotides: 3. This CDR3 has 15 residues. From germline, CDR1 is KGHSH and CDR2 LQKENI. The CDR3 sequence: CASSPWGLAGYEQYF. The CDR3 coding sequence is TGTGCCAGCTCACCATGGGGACTAGCGGGTTACGAGCAGTACTTC.

The chain combines TRBV5-1 with TRBJ2-3; 11 bases match TRBD2. Germline trimming cut 0 bases from V and 6 bases from J; bases unmatched to any gene: 6. The CDR3 covers 16 residues. Germline CDR1 is SGHRS and CDR2 is YFSETQ. The CDR3 protein is CASSLVAGGPVDTQYF. CDR3 in DNA: TGCGCCAGCAGCTTGGTAGCGGGAGGGCCAGTGGATACGCAGTATTTT.

The gene calls are TRBV19 and TRBJ2-1; 10 positions match TRBD1. CDR1 LNHDA and CDR2 SQIVND come from the germline V gene (reference sequence). This CDR3 is built from 16 residues. Trimming took 1 base from V and 9 from J; bases not matched to a gene: 9. The CDR3 loop is CASSIVRGQGTGEQFF. The CDR3 DNA follows: TGTGCCAGTAGTATAGTGAGGGGACAGGGGACGGGTGAGCAGTTCTTC. Variable domain in full (rest from reference TRBV19 and TRBJ2-1): DGGITQSPKYLFRKEGQNVTLSCEQNLNHDAMYWYRQDPGQGLRLIYYSQIVNDFQKGDIAEGYSVSREKKESFPLTVTSAQKNPTAFYLCASSIVRGQGTGEQFFGPGTRLTVL.

This clone was observed once. This chain joins TRBV12-2 and TRBJ1-6; the DNA was not compared with TRBD1, the D call given in the table. TRBV12-2 is a pseudogene. This CDR3 has 19 amino acids. The DNA for the CDR3 is TGTGCAAGTCGCTTAGAGACCGAGAAAAAAAAGGGGCATAATTCACCCCTCCACTTT. It codes for CASRLETEKKKGHNSPLHF.

V usage is TRBV9 and J usage is TRBJ2-7; D is undetermined. Germline V gene sequence: CDR1 SGDLS, CDR2 YYNGEE. The CDR3 is 14 residues long. The germline V and J ends were trimmed by 0 bases and 1 base, with 8 bases remaining between them. This CDR3 is CASSVATRSYEQYF. The CDR3 coding sequence is TGTGCCAGCAGCGTAGCTACTCGGTCCTACGAGCAGTACTTC.

The V gene is TRBV14, the J gene TRBJ2-1, with TRBD1 matching over 9 bases. This CDR3 has 15 residues. Trimming took 4 bases from V and 10 from J; bases not matched to a gene: 11. Germline assignment: CDR1 SGHDN and CDR2 FVKESK. The CDR3 nucleotides read TGTGCCAGCAGCCGCACGGGACAGGGCAGCATGGAGCAGTTCTTC. It yields the protein CASSRTGQGSMEQFF.

This clone was seen a few times. This chain uses TRBV11-1 with TRBJ2-2; maybe TRBD1 (5 bases). Germline CDR1 and CDR2: SGHAT and FQDESV (reference sequence). This CDR3 spans 14 amino acids. V lost 0 bases and J 5 bases, leaving 7 bases between the germline ends. The DNA of the CDR3 is TGTGCCAGCAGCTTAGCCTCAGGGACCGGGGAGCTGTTTTTT. Translated: CASSLASGTGELFF. Using reference TRBV11-1 and TRBJ2-2 for the parts outside the CDR3, the full variable domain is EAEVAQSPRYKITEKSQAVAFWCDPISGHATLYWYRQILGQGPELLVQFQDESVVDDSQLPKDRFSAERLKGVDSTLKIQPAELGDSAMYLCASSLASGTGELFFGEGSRLTVL.

J is TRBJ2-7 and V is TRBV21-1; TRBD2 is taken as the D call from the table, unchecked against the DNA. TRBV21-1 represents a pseudogene. The CDR3 covers 18 residues. The CDR3 DNA reads as TGTGCCAGCAGCAAAGTCAGGCTAGCGGGAGGTCCTCTCTACGAGCAGTACTTC. Its translation: CASSKVRLAGGPLYEQYF.

This chain links TRBV10-2 with TRBJ2-1, with D unresolved. Germline V lookup: CDR1 WSHSY, CDR2 SAAADI. This CDR3 is built from 14 residues. V was pared by 0 bases and J by 3 bases, with 6 bases between. This CDR3 is CASSESSFYNEQFF. The CDR3 nucleotides read TGCGCCAGCAGTGAGTCGAGCTTCTACAATGAGCAGTTCTTC.

The chain links TRBV3-1 (or the pseudogene TRBV3-2) to TRBJ2-7, with TRBD1 matching over 7 bases. The length of the CDR3 is 14 residues. With 3 bases clipped from V and 2 bases from J, the junction kept 4 bases outside the gene matches. Per germline, CDR1 LGHDT and CDR2 YNNKEL (reference sequence). CDR3 nucleotide sequence: TGTGCCAGCAGCCAGGACAGGACCACCTACGAGCAGTACTTC. It yields the protein CASSQDRTTYEQYF.

V usage is TRBV30 and J usage is TRBJ1-1; 8 nucleotides line up with TRBD1. With 2 bases clipped from V and 4 bases from J, the junction kept 9 bases outside the gene matches. Germline V gene data show CDR1 as GTSNPN and CDR2 as SVGIG (reference sequence). The CDR3 length is 15 residues. This CDR3 is CAWSPLTGVSTEAFF. DNA for the CDR3: TGTGCCTGGAGTCCCTTGACAGGGGTATCCACTGAAGCTTTCTTT.

V is TRBV5-1 and J is TRBJ1-2; D not certain. Germline V gives CDR1 SGHRS, CDR2 YFSETQ. The CDR3 is made up of 12 amino acids. Trimming stripped 0 bases from V and 6 bases from J, with 6 bases between. The CDR3 sequence: CASSLASDGYTF. DNA of the CDR3: TGCGCCAGCAGCTTGGCCTCAGATGGCTACACCTTC.

The chain is built from TRBV6-6 and TRBJ2-7, with 8 nucleotides matching TRBD1. The V gene end was trimmed by 6 bases and the J gene end by 0 bases; junction bases not matched to a gene: 4. CDR1 is MNHNY and CDR2 is SVGAGI in the germline V gene (reference sequence). The CDR3 loop spans 14 amino acids. CDR3 sequence reads: CASRQGASSYEQYF. The CDR3 bases are TGTGCCAGCAGGCAGGGGGCTAGCTCCTACGAGCAGTACTTC.

This clone was picked up a small number of times. This chain links TRBV12-3 or TRBV12-4 with TRBJ1-3; D call uncertain. V shed 5 bases and J shed 4 bases, with 6 bases lying between them. This CDR3 spans 12 amino acids. CDR3 sequence: CASSPGGNTIYF. CDR3 bases: TGTGCCAGCAGTCCCGGGGGAAACACCATATATTTT.

The rearrangement uses TRBV19 and TRBJ1-1; no clear D. Deletions cut 5 bases from V and 6 bases from J, with 13 bases between. This CDR3 is built from 13 residues. Germline loops: CDR1 LNHDA, CDR2 SQIVND (reference sequence). The DNA for the CDR3 is TGTGCCAGTAGTCTGGGGAGGGCAGCTGAAGCTTTCTTT. Its protein product is CASSLGRAAEAFF.

This clone was counted only a few times. The rearrangement joins TRBV9 to TRBJ1-2; unclear D gene. Germline-derived CDR1 and CDR2 are SGDLS and YYNGEE. V shed 1 base and J shed 1 base, with 5 bases lying between them. The CDR3 loop spans 13 amino acids. This CDR3 reads CASSVIINYGYTF. The CDR3, as DNA: TGTGCCAGCAGCGTAATTATTAACTATGGCTACACCTTC.

The chain is built from TRBV7-9 and TRBJ1-5, with TRBD1 identical over 9 bases. Germline V gene sequence: CDR1 SEHNR, CDR2 FQNEAQ (reference sequence). With V trimmed by 1 base and J by 0 bases, 4 bases remained unmatched. The CDR3 is made up of 17 amino acids. The CDR3 loop reads CASSLEDRGFSNQPQHF. CDR3 coding DNA: TGTGCCAGCAGCTTAGAGGACAGGGGCTTTAGCAATCAGCCCCAGCATTTT.

V is TRBV18 and J is TRBJ1-1, with D possibly matching TRBD1 (5 bases). There are 13 residues in the CDR3. The V and J ends lost 4 bases and 1 base respectively, with 7 bases between them. Germline-derived CDR1 and CDR2 are KGHSH and LQKENI. CDR3 residues: CASSQGQNTEAFF. In nucleotides, the CDR3 is TGTGCCAGCTCACAAGGACAGAACACTGAAGCTTTCTTT.

This chain joins TRBV21-1 and TRBJ2-3; TRBD2, the table's D call, lacks a check against the DNA. TRBV21-1 is given as a pseudogene. CDR3 length: 19 residues. The CDR3 protein is CASSKVPGLAGASSDTQYF. CDR3 coding DNA: TGTGCCAGCAGCAAAGTGCCGGGACTAGCGGGAGCTTCCTCAGATACGCAGTATTTT.

The chain is built from TRBV27 and TRBJ2-1; no definite D call. V was clipped by 10 bases and J by 0 bases, with 10 bases between them. The CDR3 contains 13 residues. Per germline, CDR1 MNHEY and CDR2 SMNVEV (reference sequence). The CDR3 bases are TGTGCCACTCGTCTGAGCTCCTACAATGAGCAGTTCTTC. This encodes CATRLSSYNEQFF.

The V and J genes are TRBV2 and TRBJ1-1; 10 nucleotides line up with TRBD1. There are 15 residues in the CDR3. In germline, CDR1 is SNHLY, CDR2 FYNNEI. Trimming removed 6 bases from V and 1 base from J; junction bases left unmatched: 5. CDR3 DNA sequence: TGTGCCAGCAGCCCGACAGGGGGCGGGAACACTGAAGCTTTCTTT. It encodes CASSPTGGGNTEAFF.

V and J are TRBV6-1 and TRBJ2-3; D not certain. Looked up from germline, CDR1 is MNHNS and CDR2 is SASEGT. Trimming pared 8 bases from V and 2 bases from J, leaving 17 bases between. The CDR3 runs to 15 residues. CDR3 nucleotides: TGTGCCAGCTCCCCGGTGGGCCCGCACACAGATACGCAGTATTTT. Protein sequence: CASSPVGPHTDTQYF.

This clone has just one count. The rearrangement uses TRBV30 and TRBJ1-1; weak D call: TRBD1 (5 bases). V lost 2 bases to trimming and J lost 0 bases, with 7 bases between them. From germline, CDR1 is GTSNPN and CDR2 SVGIG (reference sequence). The CDR3 is made up of 13 amino acids. CDR3 in DNA: TGTGCCTGGAGTAGGGGATTGAACACTGAAGCTTTCTTT. This encodes CAWSRGLNTEAFF. The entire variable domain, with the rest obtained from reference TRBV30 and TRBJ1-1, is as follows: SQTIHQWPATLVQPVGSPLSLECTVEGTSNPNLYWYRQAAGRGLQLLFYSVGIGQISSEVPQNLSASRPQDRQFILSSKKLLLSDSGFYLCAWSRGLNTEAFFGQGTRLTVV.

The chain links TRBV30 to TRBJ1-5; 9 positions agree with TRBD1. CDR1 is GTSNPN and CDR2 is SVGIG in the germline V gene (reference sequence). The CDR3 has 13 residues. V gave up 3 bases and J gave up 5 bases; unmatched junction bases: 2. The DNA for the CDR3 is TGTGCCTGGAGAGACAGGGGGGATCAGCCCCAGCATTTT. It codes for CAWRDRGDQPQHF.

V gene TRBV4-2 combines with J gene TRBJ1-2, with TRBD1 as a possible D gene (6 bases). Deletions cut 0 bases from V and 4 bases from J, with 12 bases between. The CDR3 runs to 15 residues. Germline V gene lookup returns CDR1 LGHNA and CDR2 YNFKEQ. CDR3 amino acids: CASSQDLYRAYGYTF. As DNA, the CDR3 is TGTGCCAGCAGCCAAGATCTGTACAGGGCCTATGGCTACACCTTC.

The rearrangement joins TRBV5-6 to TRBJ2-2; weak D call: TRBD1 (5 bases). Germline V CDR1 and CDR2: SGHDT, YYEEEE. Trimming shortened V by 4 bases and J by 8 bases, and 6 bases separated the two germline ends. The CDR3 spans 11 residues. This CDR3 reads CASSGAGELFF. CDR3 nucleotides: TGTGCCAGCAGCGGGGCGGGGGAGCTGTTTTTT.

This chain joins TRBV6-6 and TRBJ2-1; D is perhaps TRBD2 (6 bases). Germline V CDR1 and CDR2: MNHNY, SVGAGI (reference sequence). V lost 5 bases, J lost 9 bases, and 11 bases lay in between. The CDR3 sequence is 12 residues long. The CDR3 protein is CASSLLEGEQFF. CDR3 in DNA: TGTGCCAGCAGTCTCTTGGAGGGTGAGCAGTTCTTC.

The chain links TRBV7-6 to TRBJ2-2, with 8 bases identical to TRBD1. The germline CDR1 and CDR2 sequences are SGHVS and FNYEAQ. The J segment lost 7 bases and the V segment lost 7 bases, leaving 17 bases of the junction unmatched. This CDR3 has 17 residues. The CDR3 DNA sequence: TGTGCCAGCAATACGATCGACAGGGGCCAGTTTCACGGGGAGCTGTTTTTT. Encoded protein: CASNTIDRGQFHGELFF.

The chain combines TRBV28 with TRBJ2-1; D might be TRBD1 (6 bases). CDR1 is MDHEN and CDR2 is SYDVKM in the germline V gene. V was trimmed by 6 bases and J by 4 bases, leaving 19 bases between them. This CDR3 has 16 amino acids. Here the CDR3 reads CASSHSTGTLYNEQFF. The DNA of the CDR3 is TGTGCCAGCAGCCATTCGACAGGAACCCTATACAATGAGCAGTTCTTC. The complete variable domain, with remaining parts taken from reference TRBV28 and TRBJ2-1, reads DVKVTQSSRYLVKRTGEKVFLECVQDMDHENMFWYRQDPGLGLRLIYFSYDVKMKEKGDIPEGYSVSREKKERFSLILESASTNQTSMYLCASSHSTGTLYNEQFFGPGTRLTVL.